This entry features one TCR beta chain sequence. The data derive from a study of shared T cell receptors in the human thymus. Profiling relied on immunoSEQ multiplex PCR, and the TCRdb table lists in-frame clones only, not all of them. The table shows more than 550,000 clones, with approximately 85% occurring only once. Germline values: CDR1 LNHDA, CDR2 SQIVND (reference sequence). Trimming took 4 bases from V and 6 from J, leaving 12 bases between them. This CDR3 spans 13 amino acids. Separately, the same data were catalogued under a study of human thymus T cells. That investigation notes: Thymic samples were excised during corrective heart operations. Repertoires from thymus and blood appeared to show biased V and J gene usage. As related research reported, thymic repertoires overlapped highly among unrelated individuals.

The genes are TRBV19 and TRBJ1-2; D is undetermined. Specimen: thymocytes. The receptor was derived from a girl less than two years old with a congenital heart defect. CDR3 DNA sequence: TGTGCCAGTAGTAACTTTAAGAACCATGGCTACACCTTC. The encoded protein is CASSNFKNHGYTF.